These T cell receptor beta chains were read from a single sample in a study of monozygotic twins with inflammatory bowel disease. For each CDR3 protein, TCRdb gives one entry from its re-call of the 5' RACE reads, without DNA. In all, the sample yields 200,000 to 250,000 distinct CDR3 sequences. Specimen: blood. The source of these receptors is a human donor with ulcerative colitis or Crohn's disease, or a healthy co-twin of an affected twin (not recorded which). CDR3s include the opening cysteine and the closing phenylalanine or tryptophan. Fields, in order: J gene, V gene, clone size, CDR3 protein. Clone sizes are given selectively: once, few, many, or a class where the clone is expanded.

TRBJ2-1,TRBV27,NA,CASSSGTSGLNEQFF
TRBJ2-2,TRBV7-9,NA,CASSLARGSTGELFF
TRBJ2-3,TRBV7-3,NA,CASSLLAGGPTDTQYF
TRBJ2-1,TRBV7-2,NA,CASSLMAPSSYNEQFF
TRBJ2-3,TRBV3-1,NA,CASSQGQLSTDTQYF
TRBJ2-2,TRBV19,NA,CASSDSSNTGELFF
TRBJ1-4,TRBV12-3/TRBV12-4,NA,CASRNRGEGATNEKLFF
TRBJ2-3,TRBV2,NA,CASNRVTDTQYF
TRBJ1-5,TRBV5-1,NA,CASSLGTGTNSNQPQHF
TRBJ2-6,TRBV5-6,NA,CASSTTGAGANVLTF
TRBJ2-1,TRBV27,NA,CASSSAMYLAGHEQFF
TRBJ2-7,TRBV7-9,NA,CASSPPSMTYEQYF
TRBJ1-1,TRBV2,NA,CASSPQRAANTEAFF
TRBJ2-2,TRBV7-3,NA,CASSRTSGGPNTGELFF
TRBJ2-1,TRBV7-3,NA,CASSLTLSAGGPNEQFF
TRBJ2-1,TRBV20-1,NA,CSAPKSYNEQFF
TRBJ2-3,TRBV28,NA,CASSLARDTQYF
TRBJ1-1,TRBV5-1,NA,CASSLSSAGYTEAFF
TRBJ1-2,TRBV10-3,NA,CAIRGLEEGYTF
TRBJ2-2,TRBV5-8,NA,CASSLVIAGELFF
TRBJ1-1,TRBV2,NA,CASNGDRGGGGTEAFF
TRBJ1-2,TRBV6-2/TRBV6-3,NA,CASSYSQGTYGYTF
TRBJ1-1,TRBV9,NA,CASSVGPANTEAFF
TRBJ1-2,TRBV7-9,NA,CASSFYSSNYGYTF
TRBJ2-1,TRBV19,NA,CASSIAGNSYNEQFF
TRBJ2-1,TRBV7-3,NA,CASSATGGAENEQFF
TRBJ2-4,TRBV11-2,NA,CASSYLTGLDIQYF
TRBJ2-1,TRBV24-1,NA,CATSDLRLAGGENEQFF
TRBJ2-1,TRBV5-1,NA,CASSSTSGNNEQFF
TRBJ2-3,TRBV5-6,NA,CASSLLGPTGDTQYF
TRBJ1-2,TRBV5-1,NA,CASSLGGTGADGYTF
TRBJ1-5,TRBV7-8,NA,CASSLRETSSNQPQHF
TRBJ1-5,TRBV6-1,NA,CASNTKVGGNQPQHF
TRBJ2-7,TRBV5-4,NA,CASSSPGGIGYEQYF
TRBJ1-4,TRBV20-1,NA,CSARGGGSEKLFF
TRBJ2-7,TRBV27,NA,CASSITRGGGDYEQYF
TRBJ2-1,TRBV7-9,NA,CASSPQGGTDSYNEQFF
TRBJ1-1,TRBV29-1,NA,CSAHLNTEAFF
TRBJ2-3,TRBV5-1,NA,CASSLSAGASADTQYF
TRBJ2-1,TRBV3-1,NA,CASSPRDNEQFF
TRBJ2-3,TRBV5-1,NA,CASSVTSVRDTQYF
TRBJ1-3,TRBV19,NA,CASSSTGRTGAGNTIYF
TRBJ2-5,TRBV3-1,NA,CASSQSRLAGQETQYF
TRBJ2-2,TRBV25-1,NA,CASTPGRTGELFF
TRBJ2-3,TRBV7-3,NA,CASSSREGRDPSTDTQYF
TRBJ2-3,TRBV5-1,NA,CASSIGQATDTQYF
TRBJ1-5,TRBV7-2,NA,CASSFGPLNQPQHF
TRBJ2-1,TRBV5-1,NA,CASSLGRNEQFF
TRBJ1-1,TRBV30,NA,CAWAGTGGRAEAFF
TRBJ2-1,TRBV4-3,large,CASSQDPYLSSYNEQFF
TRBJ2-2,TRBV6-2/TRBV6-3,NA,CASSALTNTGELFF
TRBJ2-2,TRBV28,NA,CASSPGTVNTGELFF
TRBJ2-5,TRBV30,NA,CAWKGTSGGETQYF
TRBJ2-7,TRBV5-5,NA,CASSLAPSSPPYEQYF
TRBJ2-1,TRBV11-2,NA,CASSLASGQVYNEQFF